Listed below are T cell receptor beta chains from one sample, sequenced in a study of T cells in Graves' hyperthyroidism and ophthalmopathy. From the multiplex PCR reads, TCRdb called clonotypes with MiXCR, one entry per CDR3 protein. The sample carries around 340,000 distinct CDR3 sequences, around a fifth recorded once. The sequenced material came from blood. The origin of the receptors is a woman aged 45-59 years with Graves' hyperthyroidism. CDR3s include the opening cysteine and the closing phenylalanine or tryptophan. Where a row states a size, it is once, few, many or the class of an expanded clone; other rows omit it.

cdr3_aa: CASSSRPGQGAYEQYF
v_call: TRBV13
clone_size: many
j_call: TRBJ2-7

cdr3_aa: CASSREQRTEQYF
v_call: TRBV28
clone_size: many
j_call: TRBJ2-7

cdr3_aa: CASSETSGTQGAQYF
v_call: TRBV6-1
clone_size: many
j_call: TRBJ2-5

cdr3_aa: CASSVGDETQYF
v_call: TRBV9
clone_size: -
j_call: TRBJ2-5

cdr3_aa: CASSLPSQGNAFF
v_call: TRBV11-2
clone_size: -
j_call: TRBJ1-1

cdr3_aa: CASSVGPGQGAYEQYF
v_call: TRBV6-2/TRBV6-3
clone_size: few
j_call: TRBJ2-7

cdr3_aa: CASSRVGELFF
v_call: TRBV6-2/TRBV6-3
clone_size: -
j_call: TRBJ2-2

cdr3_aa: CASSKQGNPYNEQFF
v_call: TRBV5-6
clone_size: -
j_call: TRBJ2-1

cdr3_aa: CASSLGRGLSYEQYF
v_call: TRBV7-6
clone_size: -
j_call: TRBJ2-7

cdr3_aa: CAGSPGTYGYTF
v_call: TRBV3-1
clone_size: -
j_call: TRBJ1-2

cdr3_aa: CASSLSHRGQPQHF
v_call: TRBV12-3/TRBV12-4
clone_size: many
j_call: TRBJ1-5

cdr3_aa: CASSSWASGRAEQFF
v_call: TRBV28
clone_size: many
j_call: TRBJ2-1

cdr3_aa: CASSSGLAGNYEQYF
v_call: TRBV4-2
clone_size: many
j_call: TRBJ2-7

cdr3_aa: CASSGQPGLAGDTQYF
v_call: TRBV6-1
clone_size: few
j_call: TRBJ2-3

cdr3_aa: CASGGMLNTEAFF
v_call: TRBV6-1
clone_size: many
j_call: TRBJ1-1

cdr3_aa: CASSIIQAGNTGELFF
v_call: TRBV19
clone_size: few
j_call: TRBJ2-2

cdr3_aa: CSARYRGNTEAFF
v_call: TRBV20-1
clone_size: many
j_call: TRBJ1-1

cdr3_aa: CSARSGTSGSLAQYF
v_call: TRBV20-1
clone_size: -
j_call: TRBJ2-5

cdr3_aa: CAIRSRDLSYEQYF
v_call: TRBV10-3
clone_size: -
j_call: TRBJ2-7

cdr3_aa: CASSQLFSANSPLHF
v_call: TRBV3-1
clone_size: -
j_call: TRBJ1-6

cdr3_aa: CAISIAVSGTGELFF
v_call: TRBV10-3
clone_size: -
j_call: TRBJ2-2

cdr3_aa: CASPTRQNLAKNIQYF
v_call: TRBV28
clone_size: few
j_call: TRBJ2-4

cdr3_aa: CATSDASLYNEQFF
v_call: TRBV24-1
clone_size: many
j_call: TRBJ2-1

cdr3_aa: CASSLEVVGTEAFF
v_call: TRBV7-9
clone_size: many
j_call: TRBJ1-1

cdr3_aa: CAWSWALGNTEAFF
v_call: TRBV30
clone_size: many
j_call: TRBJ1-1

cdr3_aa: CASSPEAISNYGYTF
v_call: TRBV5-1
clone_size: few
j_call: TRBJ1-2

cdr3_aa: CASSLGGAADTQYF
v_call: TRBV28
clone_size: few
j_call: TRBJ2-3

cdr3_aa: CASSAGQGRFNEQFF
v_call: TRBV11-2
clone_size: many
j_call: TRBJ2-1

cdr3_aa: CASSEWGEISTDTQYF
v_call: TRBV2
clone_size: many
j_call: TRBJ2-3

cdr3_aa: CASNLSGRGLTDTQYF
v_call: TRBV28
clone_size: -
j_call: TRBJ2-3

cdr3_aa: CASSCERTETNYGYTF
v_call: TRBV7-9
clone_size: few
j_call: TRBJ1-2

cdr3_aa: CASSLAASGSQETQYF
v_call: TRBV13
clone_size: many
j_call: TRBJ2-5

cdr3_aa: CASVLREQFF
v_call: TRBV2
clone_size: -
j_call: TRBJ2-1

cdr3_aa: CASIAGASYNEQFF
v_call: TRBV12-3/TRBV12-4
clone_size: -
j_call: TRBJ2-1

cdr3_aa: CASSPPSWRRDRFF
v_call: TRBV18
clone_size: -
j_call: TRBJ1-1

cdr3_aa: CASSGNDRVSGNTIYF
v_call: TRBV18
clone_size: -
j_call: TRBJ1-3

cdr3_aa: CASSPREANYNEQFF
v_call: TRBV7-9
clone_size: -
j_call: TRBJ2-1

cdr3_aa: CASSPDRAIGYTF
v_call: TRBV27
clone_size: many
j_call: TRBJ1-2

cdr3_aa: CASSPWGQGATYEQYF
v_call: TRBV28
clone_size: many
j_call: TRBJ2-7

cdr3_aa: CSARVRAGELFF
v_call: TRBV20-1
clone_size: -
j_call: TRBJ2-2

cdr3_aa: CASSPGGNSNQPQHF
v_call: TRBV5-1
clone_size: many
j_call: TRBJ1-5

cdr3_aa: CASSSDRGNYGYTF
v_call: TRBV7-3
clone_size: -
j_call: TRBJ1-2

cdr3_aa: CASSLIARLNYGYTF
v_call: TRBV28
clone_size: many
j_call: TRBJ1-2

cdr3_aa: CASSEGPGGYSNQPQHF
v_call: TRBV6-1
clone_size: many
j_call: TRBJ1-5

cdr3_aa: CASKWGRGTEAFF
v_call: TRBV5-5
clone_size: many
j_call: TRBJ1-1

cdr3_aa: CASSIDNTEAFF
v_call: TRBV9
clone_size: many
j_call: TRBJ1-1

cdr3_aa: CASSPRPTYEQYF
v_call: TRBV5-1
clone_size: few
j_call: TRBJ2-7

cdr3_aa: CASRPPGGEQFF
v_call: TRBV11-3
clone_size: many
j_call: TRBJ2-1

cdr3_aa: CASSTTGTGKGSNQPQHF
v_call: TRBV19
clone_size: few
j_call: TRBJ1-5

cdr3_aa: CASSLGAQGVYEQYF
v_call: TRBV7-3
clone_size: -
j_call: TRBJ2-7

cdr3_aa: CASSYAGQGVGSYNSPLHF
v_call: TRBV6-2/TRBV6-3
clone_size: few
j_call: TRBJ1-6

cdr3_aa: CASSFKGQGAVTEAFF
v_call: TRBV27
clone_size: many
j_call: TRBJ1-1

cdr3_aa: CASSLDYSGNTIYF
v_call: TRBV7-2
clone_size: -
j_call: TRBJ1-3

cdr3_aa: CASSQTSGSTDTQYF
v_call: TRBV14
clone_size: many
j_call: TRBJ2-3

cdr3_aa: CASSRDRAIIYEQYF
v_call: TRBV5-4
clone_size: -
j_call: TRBJ2-7